This TCR beta chain was documented in a study of cytomegalovirus exposure and HLA in healthy donors. Findings and caveats of the study: Analyses of presence/absence relied on an assumption of roughly uniform sequencing depth across donors.

PCR was performed using 60 Vbeta and 13 Jbeta primers. Assay: immunoSEQ multiplex PCR; the TCRdb copy retains only in-frame clones and omits some. The repertoire has 200,000 to 250,000 clones, over 60% of them found once; the top ten carry 0.63%. Donors counted as nominally healthy when sampled, yet unrecorded immune exposures were likely. Remarks on this clone: The antigen is not known.

V was clipped by 6 bases and J by 15 bases, with 15 bases between them. The CDR3 extends over 11 amino acids. Germline loops: CDR1 MNHEY, CDR2 SMNVEV (reference sequence). Sequencing used PBMCs. The rearrangement links TRBV27 to TRBJ1-5; tentative D call: TRBD1 (6 bases). The source of this sequence is a young man in good health and CMV-seronegative. The CDR3 sequence is CASSQKQGAHF. The CDR3 region has the DNA TGTGCCAGCAGCCAAAAACAGGGTGCGCATTTT.